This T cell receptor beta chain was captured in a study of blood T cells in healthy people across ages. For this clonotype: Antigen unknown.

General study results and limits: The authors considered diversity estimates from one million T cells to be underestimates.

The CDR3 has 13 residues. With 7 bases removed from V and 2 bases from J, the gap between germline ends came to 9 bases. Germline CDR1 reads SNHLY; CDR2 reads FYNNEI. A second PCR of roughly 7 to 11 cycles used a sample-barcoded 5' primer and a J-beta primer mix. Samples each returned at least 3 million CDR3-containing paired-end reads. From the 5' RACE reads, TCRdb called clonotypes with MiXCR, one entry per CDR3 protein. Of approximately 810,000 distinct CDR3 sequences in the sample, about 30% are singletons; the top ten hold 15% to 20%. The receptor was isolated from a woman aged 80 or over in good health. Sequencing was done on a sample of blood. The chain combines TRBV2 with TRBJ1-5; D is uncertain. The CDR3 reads CASKGLGNQPQHF. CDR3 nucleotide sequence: TGTGCCAGCAAAGGGTTAGGCAATCAGCCCCAGCATTTT.